The 3 T cell receptor beta chains below come from one sample, sequenced in a study of CD8+CD57+ T cells in acquired aplastic anemia. Genomic DNA templated the TCR beta VDJ and CDR3 profiling. TCRdb processed the reads anew with MiXCR; each CDR3 protein has one entry. Of about 160,000 distinct CDR3 sequences detected, about 50% appear once; the ten largest clones hold roughly 30%. Sequencing was done on patients that had shown CD8+CD57+ cell expansion by flow cytometry. Sequencing used sorted CD4+, CD8+, or CD8+CD57+ T cells (not recorded which) from PBMCs. These receptors all stem from a human donor with aplastic anemia.

The chain recombines TRBV9 with TRBJ1-5, with D maybe TRBD1 (6 bases). CDR3 size: 15 residues. V shed 0 bases and J shed 2 bases, with 9 bases lying between them. The germline V gene has CDR1 SGDLS and CDR2 YYNGEE. The CDR3 DNA follows: TGTGCCAGCAGCGTAGGAGGGGGAGGCAATCAGCCCCAGCATTTT. Its translation is CASSVGGGGNQPQHF.

CDR3 in DNA: TGTGCCAGCAGTGAAGGGCTCGACTGGTCCTACGAGCAGTACTTC. Protein: CASSEGLDWSYEQYF. The V and J genes are TRBV2 and TRBJ2-7; no definite D call. CDR3 length: 15 amino acids. Trimming took off 1 base at V and 1 base at J, with 11 bases between the two ends. Germline V lookup: CDR1 SNHLY, CDR2 FYNNEI. The full variable domain, with the rest looked up from reference TRBV2 and TRBJ2-7, is EPEVTQTPSHQVTQMGQEVILRCVPISNHLYFYWYRQILGQKVEFLVSFYNNEISEKSEIFDDQFSVERPDGSNFTLKIRSTKLEDSAMYFCASSEGLDWSYEQYFGPGTRLTVT.

This chain uses TRBV30 with TRBJ1-1; possible D gene TRBD1, 6 bases. Per germline, CDR1 GTSNPN and CDR2 SVGIG (reference sequence). V was cut by 3 bases and J by 10 bases, with 18 bases left in between. The CDR3 contains 13 residues. The CDR3 is CAWRSGGARGAFF. The CDR3 nucleotides are TGTGCCTGGAGGTCTGGGGGGGCCCGGGGAGCTTTCTTT.